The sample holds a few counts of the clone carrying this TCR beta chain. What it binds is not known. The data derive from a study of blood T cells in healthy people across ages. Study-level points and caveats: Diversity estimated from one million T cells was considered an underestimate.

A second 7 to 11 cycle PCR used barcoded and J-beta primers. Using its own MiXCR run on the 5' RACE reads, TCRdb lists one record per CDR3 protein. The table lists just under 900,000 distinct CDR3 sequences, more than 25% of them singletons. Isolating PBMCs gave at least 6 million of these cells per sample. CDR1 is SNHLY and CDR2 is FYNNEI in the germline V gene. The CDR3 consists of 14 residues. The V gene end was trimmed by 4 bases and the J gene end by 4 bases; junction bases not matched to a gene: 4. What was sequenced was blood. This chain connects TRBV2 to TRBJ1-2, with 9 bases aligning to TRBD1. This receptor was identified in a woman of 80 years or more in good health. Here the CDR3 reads CASSGQGESYGYTF. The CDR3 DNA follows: TGTGCCAGCAGTGGACAGGGGGAGAGCTATGGCTACACCTTC.